This entry features one T cell receptor beta chain sequence. Its specificity is not known. These data belong to a study of blood T cells in healthy people across ages. Findings and caveats of the study: Naive CD4+ cell counts and diversity both ran higher in long-lived than in aged donors.

Primed by a sample-barcoded 5' primer and a J-beta primer mix, a second PCR proceeded for 7 to 11 cycles. TCRdb re-called the 5' RACE reads with MiXCR, one entry per CDR3 protein. The sample includes about 670,000 distinct CDR3 sequences, roughly 43% seen only once; the top ten take approximately 31%. The source of this sequence is a man older than 75 in good health. Input material: blood.

Written as DNA, the CDR3 is TGTGCCAGCAGCGTAGGCCACCGGCTACCTAGCGGGGCTCAAGAGACCCAGTACTTC. Protein: CASSVGHRLPSGAQETQYF. The chain employs TRBV9 and TRBJ2-5; 9 nucleotides agree with TRBD2. CDR1 and CDR2 (germline): SGDLS, YYNGEE. With 0 bases clipped from V and 2 bases from J, the junction kept 14 bases outside the gene matches. The CDR3 loop spans 19 amino acids.